These 19 T cell receptor beta chains were all obtained from the same sample, sequenced in a study of blood T cell repertoires in COVID-19. Libraries were prepared by immunoSEQ multiplex PCR; TCRdb keeps only in-frame clonotypes and omits some of them. The data hold 130,000 to 150,000 clones, with around 85% observed a single time. The sequenced sample was peripheral blood. All receptors come from a woman in her fifties or sixties with COVID-19, enrolled during active disease.

The chain links TRBV18 to TRBJ2-2; D unresolved. Germline values: CDR1 KGHSH, CDR2 LQKENI. The CDR3 contains 16 residues. With 3 bases removed from V and 0 bases from J, the gap between germline ends came to 11 bases. The CDR3 DNA reads as TGTGCCAGCTCACCGCTCGACACCGCGAACACCGGGGAGCTGTTTTTT. It codes for CASSPLDTANTGELFF.

CDR3 in DNA: TGTGCCAGCAGCTTTCAGGGGGTGGGCTATGGCTACACCTTC. Its translation is CASSFQGVGYGYTF. The chain is built from TRBV7-8 and TRBJ1-2; 7 nucleotides match TRBD1. CDR1 is SGHVS and CDR2 is FQNEAQ in the germline V gene. After removal of 3 bases from V and 4 bases from J, the junction contained 5 bases not matched to a gene. This CDR3 contains 14 residues.

V is TRBV10-3 and J is TRBJ2-1; possible D gene TRBD2, 6 bases. From germline, CDR1 is ENHRY and CDR2 SYGVKD. Trimming stripped 6 bases from V and 8 bases from J, with 14 bases between. The CDR3 runs to 13 residues. CDR3 DNA: TGTGCCATCAGATCCGGGGGTGCCGATGAGCAGTTCTTC. Its translation: CAIRSGGADEQFF.

This clone was observed a single time. DNA for the CDR3: TGCGCCAGCACCGACCGAGTTGCGGCCACAGATACGCAGTATTTT. Its translation is CASTDRVAATDTQYF. The chain links TRBV10-2 to TRBJ2-3; D unclear. The CDR3 spans 15 residues. Germline V gene data show CDR1 as WSHSY and CDR2 as SAAADI. V was shortened by 7 bases and J by 2 bases, with 16 bases between the two germline ends.

This clone was counted ten times or more. This chain joins TRBV7-2 and TRBJ1-1; D remains ambiguous. V lost 4 bases and J lost 6, with 12 bases in between. The V gene's germline CDR1 is SGHTA and CDR2 FQGNSA. The CDR3 has 13 amino acids. CDR3 region: CASSSTKPAEAFF. The CDR3, as DNA: TGTGCCAGCAGCTCCACGAAACCAGCTGAAGCTTTCTTT. Together with reference TRBV7-2 and TRBJ1-1, the CDR3 gives the full variable domain: GAGVSQSPSNKVTEKGKDVELRCDPISGHTALYWYRQSLGQGLEFLIYFQGNSAPDKSGLPSDRFSAERTGGSVSTLTIQRTQQEDSAVYLCASSSTKPAEAFFGQGTRLTVV.

The gene calls are TRBV5-5 and TRBJ2-1, with 12 bases lining up with TRBD2. This CDR3 comprises 17 residues. The V segment lost 0 bases and the J segment 4 bases; nucleotides outside the gene matches: 5. Germline V gives CDR1 SGHKS, CDR2 YYEKEE (reference sequence). Here the CDR3 reads CASSLAASGGDYNEQFF. DNA for the CDR3: TGTGCCAGCAGCTTGGCGGCTAGCGGGGGGGATTACAATGAGCAGTTCTTC.

The chain uses TRBV19 and TRBJ2-1; D gene unclear. Germline CDR1 is LNHDA and CDR2 is SQIVND (reference sequence). The CDR3 is 13 amino acids. Trimming took 5 bases from V and 5 from J, leaving 10 bases between them. This CDR3 is CASSSDKNNEQFF. The CDR3 bases are TGTGCCAGTAGTTCTGACAAGAACAATGAGCAGTTCTTC.

This chain links TRBV5-4 with TRBJ2-4, with a tentative D call TRBD2 (5 bases). Germline V gene lookup returns CDR1 SGHNT and CDR2 YYREEE (reference sequence). This CDR3 has 16 residues. Trimming pared 2 bases from V and 6 bases from J, leaving 18 bases between. The CDR3 sequence is CASSLRDRGSGNIQYF. DNA of the CDR3: TGTGCCAGCAGCTTAAGGGATAGAGGGAGTGGAAACATTCAGTACTTC.

V and J are TRBV12-3 or TRBV12-4 and TRBJ1-1; a weak D match, TRBD1 (5 bases). The V end was cut by 3 bases, the J end by 3 bases, with 8 bases between. This CDR3 is built from 13 residues. CDR3 residues: CASSLSRDTEAFF. The CDR3 DNA sequence: TGTGCCAGCAGTTTGTCCAGGGACACTGAAGCTTTCTTT.

This chain links TRBV3-1 (or the pseudogene TRBV3-2) with TRBJ2-1, with TRBD1 matching over 9 bases. The V and J ends lost 0 bases and 6 bases, in that order; junction bases with no gene match: 9. Germline assignment: CDR1 LGHDT and CDR2 YNNKEL (reference sequence). The CDR3 sequence is 17 residues long. The chain's CDR3 is CASSQDRGTGYGNEQFF. The DNA of the CDR3 is TGTGCCAGCAGCCAAGACAGAGGGACAGGGTATGGCAATGAGCAGTTCTTC.

This chain uses TRBV5-4 with TRBJ2-7; perhaps TRBD1 as D (5 bases). The CDR3 has 15 amino acids. Trimming stripped 4 bases from V and 5 bases from J, with 19 bases between. Germline V gene lookup returns CDR1 SGHNT and CDR2 YYREEE (reference sequence). The CDR3 region has the DNA TGTGCCAGCAGCCCCCGCCAGGGTCCGTTTGACGAGCAGTACTTC. Translated: CASSPRQGPFDEQYF.

The chain is built from TRBV11-1 and TRBJ1-1; tentative D call: TRBD1 (5 bases). V gave up 1 base and J gave up 2 bases, with 8 bases separating them. Germline V CDR1 and CDR2: SGHAT, FQDESV (reference sequence). CDR3 size: 14 residues. CDR3 loop: CASSLGQGNTEAFF. For the CDR3, the DNA is TGTGCCAGCAGCTTAGGGCAGGGTAACACTGAAGCTTTCTTT.

The chain links TRBV29-1 to TRBJ1-2; a possible D gene is TRBD1 (6 bases). V was clipped by 4 bases and J by 5 bases, with 11 bases between them. The CDR3 spans 12 residues. Germline CDR1 and CDR2: SQVTM and ANQGSEA. DNA for the CDR3: TGCAGCGTTGGATCAGGGGAGTATGGCTACACCTTC. It is translated as CSVGSGEYGYTF. Full variable domain (remainder filled in from reference TRBV29-1 and TRBJ1-2): SAVISQKPSRDICQRGTSLTIQCQVDSQVTMMFWYRQQPGQSLTLIATANQGSEATYESGFVIDKFPISRPNLTFSTLTVSNMSPEDSSIYLCSVGSGEYGYTFGSGTRLTVV.

The chain joins TRBV7-9 to TRBJ1-1, with TRBD1 as a possible D gene (5 bases). Germline V gene lookup returns CDR1 SEHNR and CDR2 FQNEAQ (reference sequence). V lost 2 bases, J lost 5 bases, and 12 bases lay in between. The CDR3 is 14 residues long. For the CDR3, the DNA is TGTGCCAGCAGCTTAAGCGGGGGAGAAACTGAAGCTTTCTTT. Translated, it gives CASSLSGGETEAFF.

J is TRBJ2-1 and V is TRBV5-4, with 8 bases matching TRBD1. With 3 bases clipped from V and 9 bases from J, the junction kept 5 bases outside the gene matches. This CDR3 has 13 residues. Germline CDR1 SGHNT, CDR2 YYREEE (reference sequence). The CDR3 protein is CASSSGQGGEQFF. The CDR3 coding sequence is TGTGCCAGCAGCTCTGGACAGGGAGGTGAGCAGTTCTTC.

This chain's CDR3 is CASSVGLTDEAFF. The CDR3 nucleotides are TGTGCCAGCAGCGTAGGCCTGACAGATGAAGCTTTCTTT. The chain joins TRBV9 to TRBJ1-1, with D possibly being TRBD1 (5 bases). The V gene's germline CDR1 is SGDLS and CDR2 YYNGEE. V shed 0 bases and J shed 7 bases, with 10 bases lying between them. The CDR3 sequence is 13 residues long. The full variable domain, with the rest looked up from reference TRBV9 and TRBJ1-1, is DSGVTQTPKHLITATGQRVTLRCSPRSGDLSVYWYQQSLDQGLQFLIQYYNGEERAKGNILERFSAQQFPDLHSELNLSSLELGDSALYFCASSVGLTDEAFFGQGTRLTVV.

V and J are TRBV29-1 and TRBJ1-1; 9 bases are a match to TRBD1. V shed 8 bases and J 1 base; nucleotides not matched to a gene: 2. CDR1 is SQVTM and CDR2 is ANQGSEA in the germline V gene. The CDR3 length is 12 residues. The CDR3 DNA reads TGCAGCACGGGACAGGGGAACACTGAAGCTTTCTTT. Its translation is CSTGQGNTEAFF. Combining the CDR3 with reference TRBV29-1 and TRBJ1-1 gives the whole variable domain SAVISQKPSRDICQRGTSLTIQCQVDSQVTMMFWYRQQPGQSLTLIATANQGSEATYESGFVIDKFPISRPNLTFSTLTVSNMSPEDSSIYLCSTGQGNTEAFFGQGTRLTVV.

This sequence joins TRBV27 and TRBJ2-7; 12 nucleotides agree with TRBD1. The CDR3 totals 14 residues. V lost 6 bases, J lost 8 bases, and 8 bases stayed unmatched. CDR1 and CDR2 from the germline V gene are MNHEY and SMNVEV (reference sequence). DNA of the CDR3: TGTGCCAGCAGCCCGGGACAGGGGGCGCTTAAGCAGTACTTC. It is translated as CASSPGQGALKQYF.

CDR3 amino acids: CSVEDRAGAIAMSSYNSPLHF. The CDR3 region has the DNA TGCAGCGTTGAAGATCGGGCAGGGGCCATAGCTATGAGTTCCTATAATTCACCCCTCCACTTT. The chain employs TRBV29-1 and TRBJ1-6; perhaps TRBD1 as D (6 bases). Germline CDR1 reads SQVTM; CDR2 reads ANQGSEA. The CDR3 runs to 21 residues. The germline V and J ends were trimmed by 0 bases and 1 base, with 25 bases remaining between them.